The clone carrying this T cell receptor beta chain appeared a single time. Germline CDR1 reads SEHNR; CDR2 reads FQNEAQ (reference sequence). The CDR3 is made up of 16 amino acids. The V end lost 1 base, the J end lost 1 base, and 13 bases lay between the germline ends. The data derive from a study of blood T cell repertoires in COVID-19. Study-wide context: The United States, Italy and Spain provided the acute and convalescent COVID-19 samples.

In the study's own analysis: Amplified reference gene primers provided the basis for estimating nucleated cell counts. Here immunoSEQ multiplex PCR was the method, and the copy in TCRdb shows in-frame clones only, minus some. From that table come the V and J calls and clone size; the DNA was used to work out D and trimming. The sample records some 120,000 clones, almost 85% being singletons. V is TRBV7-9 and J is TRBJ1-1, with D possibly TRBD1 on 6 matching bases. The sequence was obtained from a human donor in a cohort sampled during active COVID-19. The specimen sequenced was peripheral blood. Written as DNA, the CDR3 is TGTGCCAGCAGCTTAGAATACAGGGTCAAGAACACTGAAGCTTTCTTT. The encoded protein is CASSLEYRVKNTEAFF.